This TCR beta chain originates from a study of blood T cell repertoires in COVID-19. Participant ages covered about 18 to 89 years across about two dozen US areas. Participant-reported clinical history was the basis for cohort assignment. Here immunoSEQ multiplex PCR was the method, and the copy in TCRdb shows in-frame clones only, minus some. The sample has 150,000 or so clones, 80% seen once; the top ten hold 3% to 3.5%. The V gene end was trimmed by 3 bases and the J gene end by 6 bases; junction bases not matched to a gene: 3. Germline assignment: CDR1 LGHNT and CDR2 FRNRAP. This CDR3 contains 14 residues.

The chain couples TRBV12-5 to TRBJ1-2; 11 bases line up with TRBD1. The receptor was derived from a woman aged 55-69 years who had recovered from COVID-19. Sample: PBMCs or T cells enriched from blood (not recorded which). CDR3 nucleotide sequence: TGTGCTAGTGGTTTAGGACAGGGGGCTCATGGCTACACCTTC. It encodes CASGLGQGAHGYTF.